The T cell receptor (beta chain) under discussion was sequenced for a study of cytomegalovirus exposure and HLA in healthy donors. Findings of the study overall: Owing to their indistinguishability, certain V segments, notably TRBV6-2 and TRBV6-3, were excluded. Highly shared variants forming one cluster were likely a sequencing artifact. Through in vitro validation, a few CMV-associated chains were shown to be specific for CMV antigens.

The CDR3 spans 14 residues. The V gene end was trimmed by 8 bases and the J gene end by 5 bases; junction bases not matched to a gene: 6. Germline CDR1 reads SNHLY; CDR2 reads FYNNEI. Both 60 Vbeta primers and 13 Jbeta primers went into the PCR. This table comes from immunoSEQ multiplex PCR, and its TCRdb copy is limited to in-frame clones, with some not included. Altogether about 90,000 clones are present, around 85% being singletons, with the ten largest covering approximately 2.6%. As regards this clone: The target antigen is unknown.

The chain recombines TRBV2 with TRBJ1-5; 10 bases agree with TRBD1. This clonotype was obtained from a man aged 25 to 40 in good health and CMV-seronegative. The material sequenced was PBMCs. CDR3 sequence (DNA): TGTGCCAGCGTCCGGGACAGGGGTGATCAGCCCCAGCATTTT. Translating it yields CASVRDRGDQPQHF.